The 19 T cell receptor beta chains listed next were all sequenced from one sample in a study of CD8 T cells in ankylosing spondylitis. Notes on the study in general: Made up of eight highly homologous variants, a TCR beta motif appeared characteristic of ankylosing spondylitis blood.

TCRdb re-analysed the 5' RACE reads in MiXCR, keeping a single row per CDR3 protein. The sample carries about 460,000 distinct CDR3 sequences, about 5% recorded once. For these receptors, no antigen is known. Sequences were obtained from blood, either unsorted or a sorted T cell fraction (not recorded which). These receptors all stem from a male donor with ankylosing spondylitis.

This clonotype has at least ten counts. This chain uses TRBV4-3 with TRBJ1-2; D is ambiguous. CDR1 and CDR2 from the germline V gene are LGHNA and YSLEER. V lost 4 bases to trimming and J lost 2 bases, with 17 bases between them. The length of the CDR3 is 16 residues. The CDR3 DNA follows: TGCGCCAGCAGCCCCGGGTGGACGCTGGAAAACTATGGCTACACCTTC. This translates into CASSPGWTLENYGYTF.

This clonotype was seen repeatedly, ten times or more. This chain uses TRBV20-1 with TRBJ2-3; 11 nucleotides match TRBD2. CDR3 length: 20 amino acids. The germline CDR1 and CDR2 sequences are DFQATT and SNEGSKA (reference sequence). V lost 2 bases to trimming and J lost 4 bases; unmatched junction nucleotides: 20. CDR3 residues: CSARPMSLSSSGRGADTQYF. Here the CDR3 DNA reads TGCAGTGCTAGACCAATGTCTTTAAGTAGTAGCGGGAGGGGAGCAGATACGCAGTATTTT.

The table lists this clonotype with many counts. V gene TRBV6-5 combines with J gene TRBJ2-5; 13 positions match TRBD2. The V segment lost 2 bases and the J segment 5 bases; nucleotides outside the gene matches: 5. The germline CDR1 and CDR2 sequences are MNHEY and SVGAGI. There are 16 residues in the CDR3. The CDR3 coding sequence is TGTGCCAGCAGTTACCAACTAGCGGGAGGGCCTGAGACCCAGTACTTC. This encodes CASSYQLAGGPETQYF.

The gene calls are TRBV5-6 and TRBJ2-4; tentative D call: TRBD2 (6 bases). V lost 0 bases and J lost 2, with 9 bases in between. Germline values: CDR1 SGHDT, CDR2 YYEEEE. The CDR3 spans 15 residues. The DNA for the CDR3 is TGTGCCAGCAGCTTGGGGGGGGTGTCCAAAAACATTCAGTACTTC. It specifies CASSLGGVSKNIQYF.

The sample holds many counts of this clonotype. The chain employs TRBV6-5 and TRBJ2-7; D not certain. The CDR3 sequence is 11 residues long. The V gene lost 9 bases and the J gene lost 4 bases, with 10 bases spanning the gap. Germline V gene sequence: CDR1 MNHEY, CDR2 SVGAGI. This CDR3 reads CARTELYEQYF. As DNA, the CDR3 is TGTGCCAGAACGGAGCTGTACGAGCAGTACTTC.

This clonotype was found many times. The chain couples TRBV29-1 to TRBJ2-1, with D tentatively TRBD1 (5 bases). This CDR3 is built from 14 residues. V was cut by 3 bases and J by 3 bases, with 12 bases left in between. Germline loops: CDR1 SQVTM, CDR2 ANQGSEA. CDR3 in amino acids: CSVEGRAYYNEQFF. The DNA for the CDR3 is TGCAGCGTTGAGGGCAGGGCCTACTACAATGAGCAGTTCTTC.

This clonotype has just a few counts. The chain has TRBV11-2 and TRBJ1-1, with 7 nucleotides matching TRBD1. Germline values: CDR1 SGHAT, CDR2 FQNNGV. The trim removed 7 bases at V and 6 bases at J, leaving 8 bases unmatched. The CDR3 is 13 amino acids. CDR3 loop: CASTVTGLPEAFF. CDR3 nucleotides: TGTGCCAGCACCGTGACAGGGTTACCTGAAGCTTTCTTT.

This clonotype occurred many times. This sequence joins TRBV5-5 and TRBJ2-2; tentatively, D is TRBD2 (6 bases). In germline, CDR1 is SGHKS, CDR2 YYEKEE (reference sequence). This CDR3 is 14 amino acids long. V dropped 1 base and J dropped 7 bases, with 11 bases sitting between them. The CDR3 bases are TGTGCCAGCAGCTTGAGTAGAGCGGGCGGGGAGCTGTTTTTT. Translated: CASSLSRAGGELFF.

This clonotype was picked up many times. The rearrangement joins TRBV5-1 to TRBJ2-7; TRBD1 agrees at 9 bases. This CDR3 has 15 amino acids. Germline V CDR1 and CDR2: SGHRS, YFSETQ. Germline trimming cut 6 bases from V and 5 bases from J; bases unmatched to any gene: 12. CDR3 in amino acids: CASTNPGQGINEQYF. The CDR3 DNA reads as TGCGCCAGCACCAATCCTGGACAGGGGATAAACGAGCAGTACTTC.

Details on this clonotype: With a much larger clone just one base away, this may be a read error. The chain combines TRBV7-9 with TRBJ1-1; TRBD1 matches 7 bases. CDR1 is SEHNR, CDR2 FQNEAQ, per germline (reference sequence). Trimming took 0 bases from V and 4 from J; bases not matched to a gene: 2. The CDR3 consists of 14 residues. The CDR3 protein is CASSLAAGGTEAFF. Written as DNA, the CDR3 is TGTGCCAGCAGCTTAGCGGCAGGGGGCACTGAAGCTTTCTTT. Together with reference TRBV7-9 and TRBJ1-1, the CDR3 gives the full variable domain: DTGVSQNPRHKITKRGQNVTFRCDPISEHNRLYWYRQTLGQGPEFLTYFQNEAQLEKSRLLSDRFSAERPKGSFSTLEIQRTEQGDSAMYLCASSLAAGGTEAFFGQGTRLTVV.

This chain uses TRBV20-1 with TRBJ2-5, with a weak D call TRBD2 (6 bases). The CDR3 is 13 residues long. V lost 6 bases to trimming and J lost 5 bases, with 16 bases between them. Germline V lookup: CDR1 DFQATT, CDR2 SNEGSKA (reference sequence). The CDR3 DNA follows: TGCAGTGCCGGAATGGCGGGAAGGGAGACCCAGTACTTC. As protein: CSAGMAGRETQYF.

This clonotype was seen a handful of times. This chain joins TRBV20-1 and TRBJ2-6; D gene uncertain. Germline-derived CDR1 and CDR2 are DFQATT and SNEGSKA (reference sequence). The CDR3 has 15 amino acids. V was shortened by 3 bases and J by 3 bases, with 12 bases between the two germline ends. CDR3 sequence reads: CSARENPGGANVLTF. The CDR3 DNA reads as TGCAGTGCTAGGGAAAATCCGGGTGGGGCCAACGTCCTGACTTTC.

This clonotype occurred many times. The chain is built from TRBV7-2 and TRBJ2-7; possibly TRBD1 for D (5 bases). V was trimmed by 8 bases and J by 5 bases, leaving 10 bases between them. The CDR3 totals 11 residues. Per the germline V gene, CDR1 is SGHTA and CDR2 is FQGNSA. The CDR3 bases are TGTGCCAGCCTACAGGTGCACGAGCAGTACTTC. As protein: CASLQVHEQYF.

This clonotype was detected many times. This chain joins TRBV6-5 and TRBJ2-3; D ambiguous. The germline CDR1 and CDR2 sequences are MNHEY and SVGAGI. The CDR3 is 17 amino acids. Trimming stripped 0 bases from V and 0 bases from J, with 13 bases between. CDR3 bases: TGTGCCAGCAGTTACTCTTTAGGCCACCTGAGCACAGATACGCAGTATTTT. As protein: CASSYSLGHLSTDTQYF.

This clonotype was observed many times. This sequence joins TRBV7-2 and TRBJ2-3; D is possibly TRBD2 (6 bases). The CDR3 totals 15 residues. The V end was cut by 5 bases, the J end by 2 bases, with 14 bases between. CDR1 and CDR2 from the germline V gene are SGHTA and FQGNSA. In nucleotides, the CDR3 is TGTGCCAGCAGCCCCGGGACTCCAGTCACAGATACGCAGTATTTT. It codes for CASSPGTPVTDTQYF.

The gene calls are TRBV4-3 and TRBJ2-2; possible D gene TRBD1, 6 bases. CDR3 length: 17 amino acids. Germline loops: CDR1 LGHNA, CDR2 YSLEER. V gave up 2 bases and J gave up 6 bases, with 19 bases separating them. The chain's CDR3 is CASSQFTGSLAPGELFF. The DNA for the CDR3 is TGCGCCAGCAGCCAATTTACAGGGTCATTGGCCCCCGGGGAGCTGTTTTTT.

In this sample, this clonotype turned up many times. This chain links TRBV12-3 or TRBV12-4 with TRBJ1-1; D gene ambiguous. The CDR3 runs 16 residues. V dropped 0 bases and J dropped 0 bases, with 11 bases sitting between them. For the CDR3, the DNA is TGTGCCAGCAGTTTAGCGCTAAACAGACTGAACACTGAAGCTTTCTTT. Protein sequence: CASSLALNRLNTEAFF.

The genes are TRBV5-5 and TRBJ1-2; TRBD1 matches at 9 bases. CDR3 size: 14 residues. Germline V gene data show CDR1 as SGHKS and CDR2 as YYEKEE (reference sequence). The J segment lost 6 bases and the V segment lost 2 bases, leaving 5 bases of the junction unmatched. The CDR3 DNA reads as TGTGCCAGCAGCTTCCCCGGACAGGGGAATGGCTACACCTTC. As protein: CASSFPGQGNGYTF.

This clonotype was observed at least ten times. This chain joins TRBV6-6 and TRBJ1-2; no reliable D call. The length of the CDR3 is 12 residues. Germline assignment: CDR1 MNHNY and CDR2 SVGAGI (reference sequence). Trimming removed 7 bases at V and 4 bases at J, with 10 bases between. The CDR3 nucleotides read TGTGCCAGCAATCAAGACTCCTATGGCTACACCTTC. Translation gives CASNQDSYGYTF.